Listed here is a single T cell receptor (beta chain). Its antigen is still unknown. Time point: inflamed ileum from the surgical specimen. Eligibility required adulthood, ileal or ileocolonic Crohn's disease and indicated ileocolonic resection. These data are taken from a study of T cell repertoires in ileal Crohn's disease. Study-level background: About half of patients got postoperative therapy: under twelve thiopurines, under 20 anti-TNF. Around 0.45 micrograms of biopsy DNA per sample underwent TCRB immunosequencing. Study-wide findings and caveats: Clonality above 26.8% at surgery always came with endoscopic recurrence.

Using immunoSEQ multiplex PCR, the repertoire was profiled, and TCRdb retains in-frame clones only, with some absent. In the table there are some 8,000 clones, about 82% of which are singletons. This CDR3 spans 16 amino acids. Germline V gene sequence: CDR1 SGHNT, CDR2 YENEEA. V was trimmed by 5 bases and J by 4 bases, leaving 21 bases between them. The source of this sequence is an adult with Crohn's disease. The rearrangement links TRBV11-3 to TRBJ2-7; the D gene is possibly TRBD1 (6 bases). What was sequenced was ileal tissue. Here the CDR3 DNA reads TGTGCCAGCAGCCCGGGGACACGTATGGCTCCGTACGAGCAGTACTTC. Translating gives CASSPGTRMAPYEQYF.